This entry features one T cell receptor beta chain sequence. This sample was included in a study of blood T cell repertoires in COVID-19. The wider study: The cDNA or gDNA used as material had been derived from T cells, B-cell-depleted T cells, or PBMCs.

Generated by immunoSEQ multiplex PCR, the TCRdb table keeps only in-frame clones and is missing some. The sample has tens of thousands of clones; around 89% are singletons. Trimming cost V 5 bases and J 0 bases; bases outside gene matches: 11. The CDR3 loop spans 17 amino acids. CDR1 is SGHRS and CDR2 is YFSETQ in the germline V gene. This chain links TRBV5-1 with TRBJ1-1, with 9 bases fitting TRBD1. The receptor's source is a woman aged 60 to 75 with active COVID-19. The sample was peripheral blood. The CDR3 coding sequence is TGCGCCAGCAGAATAACAGGGGGCTTCACCATGAACACTGAAGCTTTCTTT. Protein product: CASRITGGFTMNTEAFF.